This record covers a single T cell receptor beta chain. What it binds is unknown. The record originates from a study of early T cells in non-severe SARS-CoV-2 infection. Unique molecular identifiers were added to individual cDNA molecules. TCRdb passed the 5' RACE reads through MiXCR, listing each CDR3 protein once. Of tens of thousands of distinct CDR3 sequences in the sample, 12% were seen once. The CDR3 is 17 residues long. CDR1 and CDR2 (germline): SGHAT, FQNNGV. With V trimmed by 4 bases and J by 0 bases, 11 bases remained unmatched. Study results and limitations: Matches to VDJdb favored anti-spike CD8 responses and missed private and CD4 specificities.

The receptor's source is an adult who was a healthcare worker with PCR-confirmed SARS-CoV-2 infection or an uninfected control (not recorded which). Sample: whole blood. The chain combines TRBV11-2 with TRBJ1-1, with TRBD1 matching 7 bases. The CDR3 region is CASSSPWGDSMNTEAFF. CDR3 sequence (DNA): TGTGCCAGCAGCTCCCCCTGGGGGGACAGCATGAACACTGAAGCTTTCTTT.